Below are 6 T cell receptor beta chains sequenced from a single sample in a study of monozygotic twins with cystic fibrosis. Sequencing used immunoSEQ multiplex PCR; TCRdb keeps in-frame clones, though not all of them. The sample has around 34,000 clones; 66% are singletons. Material: blood. These TCRs come from a girl aged 10 to 17 with cystic fibrosis.

This chain joins TRBV19 and TRBJ1-4, with D hard to call. Trimming removed 8 bases at V and 1 base at J, with 8 bases between. The CDR3 is 13 residues long. Germline-derived CDR1 and CDR2 are LNHDA and SQIVND (reference sequence). In DNA form, the CDR3 reads TGTGCCAGTTCGACGGTAACTAATGAAAAACTGTTTTTT. Residues: CASSTVTNEKLFF.

This chain links TRBV2 with TRBJ1-4; 8 nucleotides line up with TRBD1. CDR1 is SNHLY and CDR2 is FYNNEI in the germline V gene. Losses at the gene ends were 7 bases for V and 13 bases for J; bases not matched to a gene: 5. There are 11 residues in the CDR3. The chain's CDR3 is CASTDRGGLFF. DNA of the CDR3: TGTGCCAGCACTGACAGGGGCGGACTGTTTTTT. Complete variable domain (other parts from reference TRBV2 and TRBJ1-4): EPEVTQTPSHQVTQMGQEVILRCVPISNHLYFYWYRQILGQKVEFLVSFYNNEISEKSEIFDDQFSVERPDGSNFTLKIRSTKLEDSAMYFCASTDRGGLFFGSGTQLSVL.

This clone was seen a handful of times. This chain links TRBV6-5 with TRBJ2-2; D is uncertain. With 8 bases removed from V and 7 bases from J, the gap between germline ends came to 14 bases. The germline V gene has CDR1 MNHEY and CDR2 SVGAGI. CDR3 length: 13 residues. The CDR3, as DNA: TGTGCCAGCCTCTCAAGTACGAGCGGGGAGCTGTTTTTT. Translated: CASLSSTSGELFF.

The gene calls are TRBV9 and TRBJ2-6; the D gene is possibly TRBD2 (6 bases). CDR1 SGDLS and CDR2 YYNGEE come from the germline V gene. Trimming took 4 bases from V and 3 from J, leaving 11 bases between them. There are 15 residues in the CDR3. CDR3 sequence reads: CASSPGAVGANVLTF. In DNA form, the CDR3 reads TGTGCCAGCAGCCCGGGAGCAGTTGGGGCCAACGTCCTGACTTTC.

A few counts support this clone. The CDR3 DNA reads TGTGCCAGCAGCAAAGTAACTAGCGGGAGGCGGCAGTACGTC. It yields the protein CASSKVTSGRRQYV. This chain uses TRBV21-1 with TRBJ2-7; the table calls TRBD2, which could not be checked here. TRBV21-1 is a listed pseudogene. This CDR3 spans 14 amino acids.

V is TRBV2 and J is TRBJ2-7; D possibly corresponds to TRBD2 (5 bases). Germline CDR1 and CDR2: SNHLY and FYNNEI. This CDR3 spans 13 amino acids. Deletions cut 7 bases from V and 6 bases from J, with 16 bases between. The CDR3 sequence is CASTPMSRAEQYF. CDR3 in DNA: TGTGCCAGCACCCCTATGTCGAGGGCCGAGCAGTACTTC. The full variable domain, rest sourced from reference TRBV2 and TRBJ2-7, is EPEVTQTPSHQVTQMGQEVILRCVPISNHLYFYWYRQILGQKVEFLVSFYNNEISEKSEIFDDQFSVERPDGSNFTLKIRSTKLEDSAMYFCASTPMSRAEQYFGPGTRLTVT.